This T cell receptor beta chain was identified during a study of T cells expressing NK-cell markers. About the research overall: Sorted CD3+CD56+NKG2C+, CD3+CD56+NKG2C- and CD3+CD56-NKG2C+ T cells supplied TCR beta repertoires.

TCRdb re-called the 5' RACE reads and gives one entry per CDR3 protein, without DNA. This table lists about 260,000 distinct CDR3 sequences. Details on this clonotype: As yet, its antigen is unknown.

Per the germline V gene, CDR1 is DFQATT and CDR2 is SNEGSKA (reference sequence). This CDR3 spans 13 amino acids. Study findings and constraints: In more than five donors, dominant CD3+CD56+NKG2C+ clones formed about 1.0-8% of CD8+ cells. A handful of donors likewise had their CD3+CD56-NKG2C+ fraction led by these clonotypes.

What was sequenced was blood T cells: a sorted CD56 or NKG2C T cell subset, CD4+ or CD8+ T cells, or bulk PBMC T cells (not recorded which). V usage is TRBV20-1 and J usage is TRBJ2-5; as DNA is missing, the TRBD2 call by TCRdb cannot be tested. The receptor was derived from a woman aged 18-70 years in good health. The CDR3 loop is CSAAGGGRKTQYF.